These 21 T cell receptor beta chains share one sample of origin, sequenced in a study of T cell responses to AZD1222 COVID-19 vaccine. Method: immunoSEQ multiplex PCR; TCRdb's copy keeps in-frame clones and lacks some. The sample yields approximately 110,000 clones, 70% to 90% seen once. The sample here was peripheral blood, taken 28 days after the second AZD1222 dose. The receptor set was obtained from an adult who received the AZD1222 COVID-19 vaccine.

The chain couples TRBV19 to TRBJ1-4, with 8 nucleotides matching TRBD1. The CDR3 runs 14 residues. Germline trimming cut 6 bases from V and 8 bases from J; bases unmatched to any gene: 8. Germline loops: CDR1 LNHDA, CDR2 SQIVND (reference sequence). The CDR3 sequence is CASRRSRGREKLFF. In DNA, the CDR3 is TGTGCCAGTAGACGGAGCAGGGGGCGCGAAAAACTGTTTTTT.

For the CDR3, the DNA is TGCAGCGTTGAAGAAAAAGCATTCGGGGTGCGGACCCACAATGAGCAGTTCTTC. Translation gives CSVEEKAFGVRTHNEQFF. The rearrangement uses TRBV29-1 and TRBJ2-1; D may be TRBD2 (5 bases). The CDR3 is 18 amino acids. Trimming pared 0 bases from V and 5 bases from J, leaving 23 bases between. Germline values: CDR1 SQVTM, CDR2 ANQGSEA.

This chain uses TRBV28 with TRBJ2-5; 7 nucleotides agree with TRBD1. This CDR3 contains 15 residues. The junction had 7 bases not matched to a gene; V was cut back by 5 bases and J by 1 base. CDR1 is MDHEN, CDR2 SYDVKM, per germline. CDR3 sequence (DNA): TGTGCCAGCAGTCAGTGGACAGGCGTCCAAGAGACCCAGTACTTC. Protein product: CASSQWTGVQETQYF. Full variable domain (missing parts from reference TRBV28 and TRBJ2-5): DVKVTQSSRYLVKRTGEKVFLECVQDMDHENMFWYRQDPGLGLRLIYFSYDVKMKEKGDIPEGYSVSREKKERFSLILESASTNQTSMYLCASSQWTGVQETQYFGPGTRLLVL.

This chain joins TRBV29-1 and TRBJ1-2, with 7 positions matching TRBD1. The J segment lost 5 bases and the V segment lost 6 bases, leaving 3 bases of the junction unmatched. The CDR3 sequence is 11 residues long. CDR1 SQVTM and CDR2 ANQGSEA come from the germline V gene. The CDR3: CSVVRGYGYTF. The CDR3 nucleotides read TGCAGCGTGGTCAGGGGGTATGGCTACACCTTC.

This sequence joins TRBV7-9 and TRBJ2-2; 10 bases are a match to TRBD1. The CDR3 runs 16 residues. Germline V gives CDR1 SEHNR, CDR2 FQNEAQ (reference sequence). V lost 6 bases, J lost 5 bases, and 9 bases stayed unmatched. The CDR3 sequence: CASRFPGTGVTGELFF. CDR3 bases: TGTGCCAGCAGGTTTCCCGGGACAGGGGTGACCGGGGAGCTGTTTTTT.

The V gene is TRBV11-1, the J gene TRBJ2-3, with D possibly TRBD1 on 6 matching bases. The V and J ends lost 3 bases and 0 bases respectively, with 13 bases between them. This CDR3 is built from 16 residues. Germline CDR1 SGHAT, CDR2 FQDESV (reference sequence). The chain's CDR3 is CASSFLPGQSTDTQYF. The CDR3 nucleotides read TGTGCCAGCAGCTTTCTCCCGGGACAAAGCACAGATACGCAGTATTTT.

The chain has TRBV5-6 and TRBJ1-1, with 7 nucleotides matching TRBD1. From germline, CDR1 is SGHDT and CDR2 YYEEEE. Trimming removed 3 bases from V and 4 bases from J; junction bases left unmatched: 9. The CDR3 totals 15 residues. CDR3 sequence: CASSYDRVVGTEAFF. As DNA, the CDR3 is TGTGCCAGCAGCTACGACAGGGTAGTCGGCACTGAAGCTTTCTTT.

This clone was picked up one time. V gene TRBV5-5 combines with J gene TRBJ2-1; D unclear. V was trimmed by 0 bases and J by 0 bases, leaving 7 bases between them. This CDR3 spans 15 amino acids. Germline-derived CDR1 and CDR2 are SGHKS and YYEKEE (reference sequence). CDR3 protein: CASSLAPNSYNEQFF. Written as DNA, the CDR3 is TGTGCCAGCAGCTTGGCCCCAAACTCCTACAATGAGCAGTTCTTC.

A single count supports this clone. The genes are TRBV5-4 and TRBJ2-1; a weak D match, TRBD2 (5 bases). Germline CDR1 and CDR2: SGHNT and YYREEE (reference sequence). The CDR3 extends over 11 amino acids. V lost 10 bases, J lost 6 bases, and 11 bases lay in between. CDR3 in amino acids: CAAASGNEQFF. The CDR3 region has the DNA TGTGCCGCAGCAAGCGGCAATGAGCAGTTCTTC.

The chain carries TRBV28 and TRBJ2-7; TRBD2 matches at 7 bases. V was clipped by 5 bases and J by 0 bases; unmatched bases: 10. The CDR3 has 16 residues. The germline V gene has CDR1 MDHEN and CDR2 SYDVKM. CDR3 loop: CASSPNWGGSSYEQYF. The DNA for the CDR3 is TGTGCCAGCAGTCCCAATTGGGGGGGGTCCTCCTACGAGCAGTACTTC.

For the CDR3, the DNA is TGTGCCAGCAGCTCCGCTGGGGGATTGAACACTGAAGCTTTCTTT. Its protein product is CASSSAGGLNTEAFF. The chain employs TRBV5-6 and TRBJ1-1; possible D gene TRBD1, 5 bases. V dropped 3 bases and J dropped 0 bases, with 12 bases sitting between them. The CDR3 is made up of 15 amino acids. The V gene's germline CDR1 is SGHDT and CDR2 YYEEEE.

The genes are TRBV9 and TRBJ1-5, with a weak D call TRBD1 (6 bases). This CDR3 is 15 amino acids long. In germline, CDR1 is SGDLS, CDR2 YYNGEE. Trimming pared 3 bases from V and 1 base from J, leaving 11 bases between. CDR3 in DNA: TGTGCCAGCAGCGAGGGGGGTTTCAGCAATCAGCCCCAGCATTTT. It specifies CASSEGGFSNQPQHF.

This clone was detected only a few times. This chain connects TRBV3-1 (or the pseudogene TRBV3-2) to TRBJ1-3; the D is unclear. The germline V gene has CDR1 LGHDT and CDR2 YNNKEL (reference sequence). Trimming left V 5 bases short and J 0 bases short, with 14 bases between. This CDR3 comprises 16 residues. The CDR3 loop is CASSFGRLSSGNTIYF. CDR3 in DNA: TGTGCCAGCAGCTTCGGACGTCTCAGCTCTGGAAACACCATATATTTT.

V is TRBV7-9 and J is TRBJ2-1; the D is unclear. The ends were cut back, 3 bases at V and 0 bases at J, with 15 bases in the middle. The V gene's germline CDR1 is SEHNR and CDR2 FQNEAQ (reference sequence). The CDR3 runs to 17 residues. This CDR3 is CASSLGLGPSSYNEQFF. The CDR3 region has the DNA TGTGCCAGCAGCTTGGGGTTAGGGCCGAGCTCCTACAATGAGCAGTTCTTC.

CDR3 in amino acids: CASSSRMNTEAFF. CDR3 DNA sequence: TGCGCCAGCAGCTCGAGGATGAACACTGAAGCTTTCTTT. The rearrangement uses TRBV5-1 and TRBJ1-1; D gene uncertain. V was cut by 3 bases and J by 0 bases, with 6 bases left in between. This CDR3 has 13 amino acids. Germline V gene lookup returns CDR1 SGHRS and CDR2 YFSETQ.

The V and J genes are TRBV5-1 and TRBJ1-2; D unresolved. Trimming pared 4 bases from V and 2 bases from J, leaving 12 bases between. The CDR3 is 14 amino acids. The germline CDR1 and CDR2 sequences are SGHRS and YFSETQ. DNA for the CDR3: TGCGCCAGCAGCCCCGGAGGCCGAAACTATGGCTACACCTTC. Translated: CASSPGGRNYGYTF. Full variable domain (outside the CDR3, taken from reference TRBV5-1 and TRBJ1-2): KAGVTQTPRYLIKTRGQQVTLSCSPISGHRSVSWYQQTPGQGLQFLFEYFSETQRNKGNFPGRFSGRQFSNSRSEMNVSTLELGDSALYLCASSPGGRNYGYTFGSGTRLTVV.

The J gene is TRBJ2-1, the V gene TRBV29-1; 14 bases line up with TRBD2. V gave up 8 bases and J gave up 6 bases; unmatched junction bases: 9. The CDR3 is made up of 15 amino acids. Germline lookup yields CDR1 SQVTM and CDR2 ANQGSEA. CDR3 residues: CSTGLAGVSGNEQFF. In nucleotides, the CDR3 is TGCAGCACGGGACTAGCGGGGGTGTCTGGCAATGAGCAGTTCTTC.

This clone was seen only a few times. The chain uses TRBV3-1 (or the pseudogene TRBV3-2) and TRBJ1-3; 8 bases match TRBD1. The CDR3 totals 17 residues. Germline assignment: CDR1 LGHDT and CDR2 YNNKEL (reference sequence). The V and J ends lost 2 bases and 0 bases, in that order; junction bases with no gene match: 6. CDR3 bases: TGTGCCAGCAGCCAAAAGCTCAGGGGGCCCTCTGGAAACACCATATATTTT. Translated, it gives CASSQKLRGPSGNTIYF.

The V and J genes are TRBV30 and TRBJ1-5; tentatively, D is TRBD1 (6 bases). V shed 0 bases and J shed 0 bases, with 12 bases lying between them. The CDR3 covers 16 residues. CDR1 is GTSNPN and CDR2 is SVGIG in the germline V gene (reference sequence). This CDR3 reads CAWSVQGLISNQPQHF. CDR3 sequence (DNA): TGTGCCTGGAGTGTACAGGGCTTAATTAGCAATCAGCCCCAGCATTTT.

The genes are TRBV25-1 and TRBJ2-7, with 9 nucleotides matching TRBD1. CDR1 is MGHDK and CDR2 is SYGVNS in the germline V gene. The CDR3 contains 15 residues. The V gene end was trimmed by 9 bases and the J gene end by 2 bases; junction bases not matched to a gene: 11. CDR3 sequence reads: CASEAGTGRPYEQYF. CDR3 nucleotide sequence: TGTGCCAGTGAAGCCGGGACAGGGAGGCCCTACGAGCAGTACTTC.

The chain recombines TRBV18 with TRBJ2-2; D is undetermined. The CDR3 covers 16 residues. V was trimmed by 2 bases and J by 0 bases, leaving 10 bases between them. Germline V gene lookup returns CDR1 KGHSH and CDR2 LQKENI. CDR3 nucleotide sequence: TGTGCCAGCTCACCAGGACGAATCGCGAACACCGGGGAGCTGTTTTTT. Translating it yields CASSPGRIANTGELFF.